This T cell receptor (beta chain) was recorded in a study of post-analysis software for immune sequencing data. Every TCR beta cDNA library bore unique molecular identifiers. One entry per CDR3 protein results from TCRdb running MiXCR on the PCR reads. This table has approximately 250,000 distinct CDR3 sequences, approximately 34% appearing once. This clonotype appeared many times. The antigen is unknown. V dropped 6 bases and J dropped 4; count of bases not matched to a gene: 8. This CDR3 comprises 16 residues. Germline-derived CDR1 and CDR2 are MNHEY and SVGAGI. Broader study findings: Controls had significantly higher normalized Chao1 diversity than multiple sclerosis patients. Five or six TRBV segments, TRBV5-6, TRBV5-1 and TRBV20-1 among them, were found more frequent in patients than controls.

The sample was blood. This TCR came from a girl aged 10-17 years with multiple sclerosis. This sequence joins TRBV6-5 and TRBJ2-5; 13 nucleotides agree with TRBD2. Here the CDR3 DNA reads TGTGCCAGCAGGTTACTAGCGGGAGGGCAGCGAGAGACCCAGTACTTC. This encodes CASRLLAGGQRETQYF.